This TCR beta chain stems from a study of a mutant IDH1 vaccine in newly diagnosed glioma. Study overall: V12 took place at week 35, and V13 at week 47. Study results and caveats: It was about 94% of patients that developed vaccine-induced immune responses.

This CDR3 is 15 amino acids long. The germline gives CDR1 MNHNY, CDR2 SVGAGI (reference sequence). V trimming: 6 bases; J trimming: 4 bases; junction bases outside the gene matches: 9. In its sample, this clone was seen a few times. Its antigen is unidentified. The time point denotes: week 35, safety follow-up. Each dose of the vaccine consisted of 300 ug of mutant IDH1 20-mer peptide, with topical imiquimod. Assay used: immunoSEQ multiplex PCR; TCRdb lists only in-frame clones, some missing. The table shows tens of thousands of clones, with approximately 80% occurring only once. This chain links TRBV6-6 with TRBJ1-5, with TRBD1 matching over 7 bases. The receptor's source is a woman in her thirties or forties with glioma. Specimen: PBMCs, collected from a glioma patient whose treatment included an IDH1 peptide vaccine. CDR3 nucleotides: TGTGCCAGCAGGGCGGACAGGCGGCCTAATCAGCCCCAGCATTTT. This sequence encodes CASRADRRPNQPQHF.